Shown below are 7 T cell receptor beta chains from a single sample sequenced in a study of CD8 T cells in Susac syndrome. RNA, at about 0.45 to 1 ug, was reverse transcribed with random hexamers. TCRdb redid the calling of the immunoSEQ multiplex PCR reads with MiXCR, one entry per CDR3 protein. The repertoire holds 150,000 to 160,000 distinct CDR3 sequences, just under 97% seen once, with 0.13% to 0.15% in the top ten. Sequencing was done on a sample of CD8+ T cells from PBMCs. Receptors were obtained from a human donor with multiple sclerosis.

This clonotype was counted a single time. V is TRBV3-1 and J is TRBJ1-2; D unresolved. V lost 0 bases, J lost 7 bases, and 6 bases lay in between. This CDR3 has 12 amino acids. Looked up from germline, CDR1 is LGHDT and CDR2 is YNNKEL (reference sequence). CDR3 DNA sequence: TGTGCCAGCAGCCAAGATTCGTCTGGCTACACCTTC. It specifies CASSQDSSGYTF. Filled out from reference TRBV3-1 and TRBJ1-2, the complete variable domain reads DTAVSQTPKYLVTQMGNDKSIKCEQNLGHDTMYWYKQDSKKFLKIMFSYNNKELIINETVPNRFSPKSPDKAHLNLHINSLELGDSAVYFCASSQDSSGYTFGSGTRLTVV.

The chain links TRBV27 to TRBJ2-7; tentative D call: TRBD2 (6 bases). The V end was cut by 2 bases, the J end by 1 base, with 9 bases between. CDR1 is MNHEY, CDR2 SMNVEV, per germline (reference sequence). The CDR3 is 14 residues long. The CDR3 bases are TGTGCCAGCAGTTTACTGGCGGGGTCCTACGAGCAGTACGTC. It translates to CASSLLAGSYEQYV.

The rearrangement joins TRBV27 to TRBJ1-6, with a possible D match to TRBD1 (5 bases). Trimming cost V 6 bases and J 6 bases, with 21 bases left between them. Per the germline V gene, CDR1 is MNHEY and CDR2 is SMNVEV (reference sequence). The CDR3 has 17 amino acids. This CDR3 is CASSPPPGTFFNSPLHF. The CDR3 coding sequence is TGTGCCAGCAGCCCTCCTCCTGGGACCTTCTTTAATTCACCCCTCCACTTT.

The chain couples TRBV20-1 to TRBJ2-1; D not resolved. V lost 3 bases, J lost 2 bases, and 8 bases lay in between. The CDR3 sequence is 13 residues long. CDR1 and CDR2 (germline): DFQATT, SNEGSKA (reference sequence). CDR3: CSASPITYNEQFF. The CDR3 bases are TGCAGTGCTAGCCCCATAACCTACAATGAGCAGTTCTTC.

This chain joins TRBV12-3 or TRBV12-4 and TRBJ1-2; D is uncertain. Deletions cut 7 bases from V and 8 bases from J, with 14 bases between. The CDR3 is made up of 12 amino acids. The CDR3 loop is CASMSPIEGYTF. The CDR3 DNA reads TGTGCCAGCATGTCCCCTATTGAAGGCTACACCTTC.

The rearrangement joins TRBV20-1 to TRBJ1-3; 7 bases match TRBD1. Germline-derived CDR1 and CDR2 are DFQATT and SNEGSKA (reference sequence). The length of the CDR3 is 15 residues. The V and J ends lost 0 bases and 2 bases, in that order; junction bases with no gene match: 4. The CDR3 nucleotides read TGCAGTGCTAGAGATCCGGGACAGCCTGGAAACACCATATATTTT. It encodes CSARDPGQPGNTIYF.

The chain couples TRBV29-1 to TRBJ1-1; D unresolved. Germline CDR1 is SQVTM and CDR2 is ANQGSEA. The V end lost 7 bases, the J end lost 5 bases, and 8 bases lay between the germline ends. The CDR3 is 10 residues long. CDR3 in DNA: TGCAGCGGACTGCGAACTGAAGCTTTCTTT. It specifies CSGLRTEAFF. Based on the CDR3 plus reference TRBV29-1 and TRBJ1-1, the full variable domain is SAVISQKPSRDICQRGTSLTIQCQVDSQVTMMFWYRQQPGQSLTLIATANQGSEATYESGFVIDKFPISRPNLTFSTLTVSNMSPEDSSIYLCSGLRTEAFFGQGTRLTVV.